A selection of T cell receptor beta chains follows, all from one sample in a study of blood T cell repertoires in COVID-19. Repertoires were generated with immunoSEQ multiplex PCR, while TCRdb's copy carries only in-frame clones and drops some. The sample lists approximately 110,000 clones, 70% to 85% occurring once. Material for sequencing was peripheral blood. These receptors all stem from a human donor with acute or convalescent COVID-19. The donor label of this sample is uncertain. The CDR3 runs from the conserved cysteine through the conserved F or W. Each record gives: J gene, V gene, D gene, CDR3 length, clone size, CDR3 protein, CDR3 DNA. A D gene is named only where the DNA matches it firmly. Only some rows state a clone size, as once, few, many or a class for expanded clones.

TRBJ1-4,TRBV7-3,TRBD1,13,few,CASRQGSNEKLFF,TGTGCCAGCCGACAGGGGTCTAATGAAAAACTGTTTTTT
TRBJ1-2,TRBV6-5,TRBD1,13,once,CASRGQGNYGYTF,TGTGCCAGCAGGGGACAGGGTAACTATGGCTACACCTTC
TRBJ1-6,TRBV3-1/TRBV3-2,-,10,-,CASGFGALHF,TGTGCCAGCGGGTTCGGAGCCCTCCACTTT
TRBJ2-3,TRBV6-5,TRBD1,14,-,CASLDRGRKDTQYF,TGTGCCAGCCTAGACAGGGGGCGGAAAGATACGCAGTATTTT
TRBJ2-5,TRBV18,-,14,-,CASSPGTTLETQYF,TGTGCCAGCTCACCCGGGACAACCTTAGAGACCCAGTACTTC
TRBJ2-4,TRBV29-1,TRBD1,12,-,CSVEDRGNIQYF,TGCAGCGTTGAGGACAGGGGCAACATTCAGTACTTC
TRBJ2-3,TRBV2,TRBD2,14,once,CARGGTHGTDTQYF,TGTGCCAGGGGGGGGACCCACGGCACAGATACGCAGTATTTT
TRBJ2-3,TRBV7-8,-,16,few,CASSPHAPRRADTQYF,TGTGCCAGCAGCCCGCATGCCCCAAGGAGAGCAGATACGCAGTATTTT
TRBJ2-1,TRBV27,-,15,-,CASSSLTGEVNEQFF,TGTGCCAGCAGTTCCCTGACAGGCGAAGTAAATGAGCAGTTCTTC
TRBJ1-5,TRBV28,-,13,-,CASSWGEGQPQHF,TGTGCCAGCAGTTGGGGGGAGGGTCAGCCCCAGCATTTT
TRBJ2-1,TRBV30,TRBD1,15,-,CAWSANAGQVGEQFF,TGTGCCTGGAGTGCAAACGCCGGACAGGTGGGTGAGCAGTTCTTC
TRBJ1-1,TRBV5-1,TRBD1,15,-,CASSLAAGGVAEAFF,TGCGCCAGCAGCTTGGCCGCAGGGGGCGTCGCTGAAGCTTTCTTT
TRBJ2-5,TRBV10-3,-,13,-,CAISVQWAETQYF,TGTGCCATCAGTGTTCAGTGGGCAGAGACCCAGTACTTC
TRBJ2-2,TRBV5-1,TRBD1,15,-,CASSLLDRGTGELFF,TGCGCCAGCAGCTTGCTGGACAGGGGCACCGGGGAGCTGTTTTTT
TRBJ2-3,TRBV10-3,TRBD2,16,-,CAISESVRGVTDTQYF,TGTGCCATCAGTGAGTCGGTCCGGGGGGTCACAGATACGCAGTATTTT
TRBJ2-1,TRBV5-1,TRBD2,14,once,CASSLSGGSSEQFF,TGCGCCAGCAGCTTGTCGGGGGGGAGCAGTGAGCAGTTCTTC
TRBJ1-1,TRBV4-1,TRBD1,16,many,CASSQGGTGKETEAFF,TGCGCCAGCAGCCAAGGGGGGACAGGGAAGGAAACTGAAGCTTTCTTT